A selection of T cell receptor beta chains follows, all from one sample in a study of CD8+ T cells in alopecia areata. Sequenced by immunoSEQ multiplex PCR; TCRdb stores in-frame clones only, minus some. The sample shows about 190,000 clones, about 60% of them seen only once. This specimen was CD8+ T cells sorted from blood, taken at week 24, from a patient treated with tofacitinib. These receptors were obtained from a human donor with alopecia areata. Each CDR3 is given with its conserved first and last residue. A D gene is named only where the DNA matches it firmly. Clone size appears in some rows only: once, few, many, or a class for an expanded clone.

TGCGCCAGCAGCTTGGCCCACGGGACAGTCAACAATGAGCAGTTCTTC	CASSLAHGTVNNEQFF	.	TRBJ2-1	16	TRBV5-1	TRBD1
TGTGCCAGCACCAGGGGGGCATCCTACGAGCAGTACTTC	CASTRGASYEQYF	.	TRBJ2-7	13	TRBV25-1	.
TGTGCCAGCAGCCAACAATTCACAGGACCCACCTACGAGCAGTACTTC	CASSQQFTGPTYEQYF	.	TRBJ2-7	16	TRBV14	.
TGCGCCAGCAGCTCGGTAGCGGGGAGCTCCTACGAGCAGTACTTC	CASSSVAGSSYEQYF	.	TRBJ2-7	15	TRBV4-1	TRBD2
TGCAGCACAAGATTTAGCACAGATACGCAGTATTTT	CSTRFSTDTQYF	.	TRBJ2-3	12	TRBV29-1	.
TGTGCCAGCATAACCCATAGAGAACGCAATCAGCCCCAGCATTTT	CASITHRERNQPQHF	.	TRBJ1-5	15	TRBV6-1	.
TGTGCCAGCAGCCAAGAGGGAAGGAATTCACCCCTCCACTTT	CASSQEGRNSPLHF	.	TRBJ1-6	14	TRBV14	.
TGTGCCAGCAGCTTGGGGGTAGAATCAGCGAACACCGGGGAGCTGTTTTTT	CASSLGVESANTGELFF	few	TRBJ2-2	17	TRBV5-6	.
TGTGCCAGCAGTGGCGGACAGTTCCCACTGTTTTTT	CASSGGQFPLFF	.	TRBJ1-4	12	TRBV6-6	.
TGCGCCAGCAGCTTGGACGGCAGTTGGGGGTCCACAGATACGCAGTATTTT	CASSLDGSWGSTDTQYF	.	TRBJ2-3	17	TRBV5-1	.
TGCGCCAGCAGCCGGGGGGCAACCTACGAGCAGTACTTC	CASSRGATYEQYF	few	TRBJ2-7	13	TRBV4-1	.
TGTGCCAGCAGGCCCGGGACAGTTAAACAGCCCCAGCATTTT	CASRPGTVKQPQHF	.	TRBJ1-5	14	TRBV6-6	TRBD1
TGTGCCAGCAGTTACTCGAGGGGGGCCTATGGCTACACCTTC	CASSYSRGAYGYTF	.	TRBJ1-2	14	TRBV6-6	.
TGCGCCAGCAGCCAAGGCGGGCTAGCCAACGAGCAGTACTTC	CASSQGGLANEQYF	once	TRBJ2-7	14	TRBV4-1	.
TGTGCCAGCAGTGAAGCGTTCGGGGGAATGAACACTGAAGCTTTCTTT	CASSEAFGGMNTEAFF	.	TRBJ1-1	16	TRBV2	.
TGCGCCAGCAGCCAAGAGGGCAGCTACCAAGAGACCCAGTACTTC	CASSQEGSYQETQYF	.	TRBJ2-5	15	TRBV4-1	.
TGTGCCAGCAGCTCCATGAAGTCGGACTATGGCTACACCTTC	CASSSMKSDYGYTF	.	TRBJ1-2	14	TRBV6-5	.
TGCGCCAGCAGTGAGTCCAGATTTTATGGCTACACCTTC	CASSESRFYGYTF	few	TRBJ1-2	13	TRBV10-2	.
TGTGCCTGGAGTGTACCCCGACAGGGGGGAATCTACAATGAGCAGTTCTTC	CAWSVPRQGGIYNEQFF	.	TRBJ2-1	17	TRBV30	TRBD1
TGTGCCAGCAGCATCCGAAAACTGTTTTTT	CASSIRKLFF	few	TRBJ1-4	10	TRBV7-3	.
TGCGCCAGCAGCTCAGATTACGAGCAGTTCTTC	CASSSDYEQFF	.	TRBJ2-1	11	TRBV5-1	.
TGCAGCGGATCCCTGTTGGCGGGAGTGGACCTACATAGCACAGATACGCAGTATTTT	CSGSLLAGVDLHSTDTQYF	few	TRBJ2-3	19	TRBV29-1	TRBD2
TGTGCCTGGAGTACTTCGAGCGGACAGGGCCATGGCTACACCTTC	CAWSTSSGQGHGYTF	.	TRBJ1-2	15	TRBV30	TRBD1
TGTGCCAGCAGAACTAACAGGGGGCTTACTCCCTACGAGCAGTACTTC	CASRTNRGLTPYEQYF	.	TRBJ2-7	16	TRBV28	TRBD1
TGTGCCAGTAGTATAGAAGCTCTGGGGCGGACTCACACTGAAGCTTTCTTT	CASSIEALGRTHTEAFF	.	TRBJ1-1	17	TRBV19	.
TGCGCCAGCAGCTCCCGGGACTCTGTCGCCGATGAGCAGTTCTTC	CASSSRDSVADEQFF	.	TRBJ2-1	15	TRBV5-1	.
TGTGCCAGCAGCTTAGGGCTGCGGGGAGGGATGAACACTGAAGCTTTCTTT	CASSLGLRGGMNTEAFF	.	TRBJ1-1	17	TRBV11-1	.
TGTGCCAGCAGCTTAAAATGGGACTACTTGTCGGGGGGTTTGAATGAGCAGTTCTTC	CASSLKWDYLSGGLNEQFF	.	TRBJ2-1	19	TRBV7-9	TRBD2
TGCGCCAGCAGCCATCCTTTGACAGTGTCAAAGAACACTGAAGCTTTCTTT	CASSHPLTVSKNTEAFF	.	TRBJ1-1	17	TRBV4-1	.
TGTGCCAGTAGAACAGGGCTCGCTGAAGCTTTCTTT	CASRTGLAEAFF	.	TRBJ1-1	12	TRBV19	.
TGTGCCAGCAGCCTAACTGGGGGTTTGGGCACTGAAGCTTTCTTT	CASSLTGGLGTEAFF	.	TRBJ1-1	15	TRBV7-8	.
TGTGCCAGCAGCTCGATAAATGAGCAGTTCTTC	CASSSINEQFF	.	TRBJ2-1	11	TRBV7-9	.
TGCGCCAGCAGCCAAGATTTGGGAGAACATCGACGCTCAAAGAACACTGAAGCTTTCTTT	CASSQDLGEHRRSKNTEAFF	.	TRBJ1-1	20	TRBV4-1	.
TGCGCCAGCAGCTTGGGTCGGACTGAAGCTTTCTTT	CASSLGRTEAFF	.	TRBJ1-1	12	TRBV5-1	.
TGTGCCAGCAGCCCAAGGACTAGCCTCACAGATACGCAGTATTTT	CASSPRTSLTDTQYF	.	TRBJ2-3	15	TRBV7-6	TRBD2
TGTGCCAGCAGCTTAGGGACGCCTTCTTATGGCTACACCTTC	CASSLGTPSYGYTF	few	TRBJ1-2	14	TRBV7-9	.
TGTGCCAGCAGTTACGCTCGCGAAACAGATACGCAGTATTTT	CASSYARETDTQYF	.	TRBJ2-3	14	TRBV6-5	.
TGCGCCAGCATCCAGGGGACTGAAGCTTTCTTT	CASIQGTEAFF	once	TRBJ1-1	11	TRBV5-1	.
TGCGCCAGCAGCCCGGGACCCAAGAACACTGAAGCTTTCTTT	CASSPGPKNTEAFF	.	TRBJ1-1	14	TRBV5-1	.
TGCAGCGTTGTCGGGGGAGGCGAGCAGTACTTC	CSVVGGGEQYF	.	TRBJ2-7	11	TRBV29-1	.
TGCGCCAGCAGCCAAGAGACTGTCAATGAAAAACTGTTTTTT	CASSQETVNEKLFF	once	TRBJ1-4	14	TRBV4-1	.
TGTGCCTGGAGTAGGAGGGACAGTCTGGGCTTC	CAWSRRDSLGF	.	TRBJ2-7	11	TRBV30	.
TGTGCCAGCAGCTCCCGGGGTTCTGGAAACACCATATATTTT	CASSSRGSGNTIYF	once	TRBJ1-3	14	TRBV7-6	.
TGTGCCAGCAGCGATACAGGGGGGAATGAGCAGTTCTTC	CASSDTGGNEQFF	.	TRBJ2-1	13	TRBV7-9	TRBD1
TGTGCCAGCAGTTACCTCAAGACAGGGCCGGACGATGAGCAGTTCTTC	CASSYLKTGPDDEQFF	few	TRBJ2-1	16	TRBV6-5	TRBD1
TGTGCCAGCAGCTCGGGGCTAAAGAACACTGAAGCTTTCTTT	CASSSGLKNTEAFF	few	TRBJ1-1	14	TRBV7-9	.
TGTGCCAGGGGAAGGGAGAGCTCCTACGAGCAGTACTTC	CARGRESSYEQYF	few	TRBJ2-7	13	TRBV2	.
TGTGCCAGCAGCGAAACCTACGAGCAGTACTTC	CASSETYEQYF	.	TRBJ2-7	11	TRBV6-1	.
TGTGCCTGGAGTGTATCCGGCGGCGAGCAGTACTTC	CAWSVSGGEQYF	.	TRBJ2-7	12	TRBV30	.
TGTGCCTGGAGTGTTATGGCCTACAATGAGCAGTTCTTC	CAWSVMAYNEQFF	.	TRBJ2-1	13	TRBV30	.
TGTGCCTGGAGTGTATCCGGGAGAGGTGAGCAGTTCTTC	CAWSVSGRGEQFF	once	TRBJ2-1	13	TRBV30	.
TGCGCCAGCAGCCAAGTGGTCGTCTCTGGGGCCAACGTCCTGACTTTC	CASSQVVVSGANVLTF	.	TRBJ2-6	16	TRBV4-1	.
TGTGCCAGCAGTGAACTTGGGGATGAGCAGTTCTTC	CASSELGDEQFF	.	TRBJ2-1	12	TRBV27	.